These 20 T cell receptor beta chains were all obtained from the same sample, sequenced in a study of cytomegalovirus exposure and HLA in healthy donors (dated by TCRdb to 2016 to 2017). Library creation used the immunoSEQ multiplex PCR assay. A mixture of 60 forward primers for TCR Vbeta segments and 13 reverse primers for TCR Jbeta segments was used in the multiplex PCR. This is the immuneACCESS table as TCRdb keeps it, with only in-frame sequences that have V and J called. A part of the clones is gone; compared with another copy, unresolved V genes explain less than half, and the rest is unexplained. The sample table shows over 100,000 clones, and about four fifths are seen once. The top ten clonotypes cover 1.1% of the sample. Sequenced: PBMCs. These receptors were obtained from a male donor in good health and CMV-seronegative.

CDR3 bases: TGCGCCAGCAGCGCACAGGGAGGGGGGAATCAGCCCCAGCATTTT. Translated, it gives CASSAQGGGNQPQHF. The gene calls are TRBV5-1 and TRBJ1-5; weak D call: TRBD1 (6 bases). This CDR3 has 15 amino acids. V was clipped by 4 bases and J by 4 bases, with 15 bases between them. The germline V gene encodes CDR1 SGHRS and CDR2 YFSETQ.

This chain uses TRBV7-2 with TRBJ2-3; perhaps TRBD2 as D (7 bases). Trimming left V 0 bases short and J 6 bases short, with 13 bases between. The CDR3 length is 15 residues. Germline V gives CDR1 SGHTA, CDR2 FQGNSA. CDR3 sequence (DNA): TGTGCCAGCAGCTTAGCTAGGCGGGGGCCCGATACGCAGTATTTT. The encoded protein is CASSLARRGPDTQYF. Full variable domain (rest looked up from reference TRBV7-2 and TRBJ2-3): GAGVSQSPSNKVTEKGKDVELRCDPISGHTALYWYRQSLGQGLEFLIYFQGNSAPDKSGLPSDRFSAERTGGSVSTLTIQRTQQEDSAVYLCASSLARRGPDTQYFGPGTRLTVL.

The CDR3 nucleotides read TGTGCCAGCACCGTTGTCAGGGGGAACACCGGGGAGCTGTTTTTT. Protein product: CASTVVRGNTGELFF. The chain couples TRBV6-1 to TRBJ2-2, with D possibly TRBD1 on 6 matching bases. Trimming took off 7 bases at V and 1 base at J, with 13 bases between the two ends. This CDR3 has 15 residues. CDR1 is MNHNS and CDR2 is SASEGT in the germline V gene.

A few counts support this clone. The chain is built from TRBV7-2 and TRBJ1-6, with D perhaps matching TRBD1 (6 bases). CDR1 is SGHTA and CDR2 is FQGNSA in the germline V gene. The CDR3 has 13 amino acids. Trimming stripped 5 bases from V and 14 bases from J, with 16 bases between. CDR3 nucleotide sequence: TGTGCCAGCAGCGCTCGAGGACAGACATCCCTCCACTTT. It is translated as CASSARGQTSLHF.

The V and J genes are TRBV30 and TRBJ2-1; weak D call: TRBD2 (5 bases). Trimming pared 4 bases from V and 4 bases from J, leaving 14 bases between. The CDR3 runs 14 residues. CDR1 and CDR2 from the germline V gene are GTSNPN and SVGIG (reference sequence). The CDR3 protein is CAWNSLRLYNEQFF. DNA of the CDR3: TGTGCCTGGAACAGCCTAAGACTATACAATGAGCAGTTCTTC. Drawing the rest from reference TRBV30 and TRBJ2-1, the complete variable domain is SQTIHQWPATLVQPVGSPLSLECTVEGTSNPNLYWYRQAAGRGLQLLFYSVGIGQISSEVPQNLSASRPQDRQFILSSKKLLLSDSGFYLCAWNSLRLYNEQFFGPGTRLTVL.

The chain carries TRBV4-2 and TRBJ2-7; the match to TRBD1 covers 10 bases. The germline V gene encodes CDR1 LGHNA and CDR2 YNFKEQ. The junction had 0 bases not matched to a gene; V was cut back by 0 bases and J by 4 bases. The length of the CDR3 is 14 residues. The CDR3 reads CASSQEGQGYEQYF. The CDR3 bases are TGTGCCAGCAGCCAAGAGGGACAGGGGTACGAGCAGTACTTC.

The rearrangement links TRBV5-6 to TRBJ1-6; 8 bases agree with TRBD1. J gave up 7 bases and V 4 bases, and 4 bases lay outside the gene matches. The germline V gene has CDR1 SGHDT and CDR2 YYEEEE. The length of the CDR3 is 14 residues. CDR3 amino acids: CASSTGTGNSPLHF. CDR3 nucleotides: TGTGCCAGCAGCACAGGGACAGGAAATTCACCCCTCCACTTT. The full variable domain, with the rest looked up from reference TRBV5-6 and TRBJ1-6, is DAGVTQSPTHLIKTRGQQVTLRCSPKSGHDTVSWYQQALGQGPQFIFQYYEEEERQRGNFPDRFSGHQFPNYSSELNVNALLLGDSALYLCASSTGTGNSPLHFGNGTRLTVT.

This clone was counted only a few times. The CDR3 loop is CASSLLGAYTGELFF. As DNA, the CDR3 is TGTGCCAGCAGCTTGCTAGGGGCTTACACCGGGGAGCTGTTTTTT. V usage is TRBV5-8 and J usage is TRBJ2-2, with D possibly TRBD1 on 5 matching bases. There are 15 residues in the CDR3. Germline assignment: CDR1 SGHTS and CDR2 YDEGEE. V was shortened by 1 base and J by 3 bases, with 10 bases between the two germline ends.

The rearrangement links TRBV4-3 to TRBJ1-5; D unclear. The length of the CDR3 is 13 residues. CDR1 is LGHNA and CDR2 is YSLEER in the germline V gene. Trimming removed 0 bases from V and 8 bases from J, with 8 bases in between. As DNA, the CDR3 is TGCGCCAGCAGCCAAGATTTAGTGAAGCCCCAGCATTTT. This codes for CASSQDLVKPQHF.

The V and J genes are TRBV7-9 and TRBJ2-5, with no clear D. Germline V gene lookup returns CDR1 SEHNR and CDR2 FQNEAQ (reference sequence). This CDR3 contains 14 residues. Trimming shortened V by 5 bases and J by 2 bases, and 12 bases separated the two germline ends. CDR3 nucleotides: TGTGCCAGCAGCCCCCTACTCTTTCAAGAGACCCAGTACTTC. This gives the protein CASSPLLFQETQYF. The variable domain in full, completed from reference TRBV7-9 and TRBJ2-5, reads DTGVSQNPRHKITKRGQNVTFRCDPISEHNRLYWYRQTLGQGPEFLTYFQNEAQLEKSRLLSDRFSAERPKGSFSTLEIQRTEQGDSAMYLCASSPLLFQETQYFGPGTRLLVL.

The CDR3 reads CASSTPASLYGYTF. The DNA for the CDR3 is TGTGCCAGTAGTACCCCCGCGTCCCTCTATGGCTACACCTTC. The chain links TRBV19 to TRBJ1-2; the D is unclear. V lost 4 bases and J lost 4, with 13 bases in between. CDR1 LNHDA and CDR2 SQIVND come from the germline V gene (reference sequence). The CDR3 covers 14 residues.

The chain employs TRBV19 and TRBJ1-5; 7 bases agree with TRBD1. Germline V CDR1 and CDR2: LNHDA, SQIVND (reference sequence). The ends lost 10 bases at V and 6 bases at J; junction bases unmatched: 6. There are 12 residues in the CDR3. CDR3 sequence (DNA): TGTGCCACCGGGGACAGCCGTCAGCCCCAGCATTTT. Protein sequence: CATGDSRQPQHF.

In nucleotides, the CDR3 is TGTGCCAGCACTATGGTGGCAGGAATGAACACTGAAGCTTTCTTT. This translates into CASTMVAGMNTEAFF. V and J are TRBV5-4 and TRBJ1-1, with D unclear. Germline CDR1 and CDR2: SGHNT and YYREEE (reference sequence). There are 15 residues in the CDR3. The germline V and J ends were trimmed by 6 bases and 0 bases, with 15 bases remaining between them.

This chain joins TRBV10-3 and TRBJ2-3; 8 positions agree with TRBD1. The CDR3 has 15 amino acids. Losses at the gene ends were 8 bases for V and 0 bases for J; bases not matched to a gene: 7. Looked up from germline, CDR1 is ENHRY and CDR2 is SYGVKD. DNA of the CDR3: TGTGCCATCGGGGAGAGACAGGGGAGCACAGATACGCAGTATTTT. This encodes CAIGERQGSTDTQYF.

The chain employs TRBV5-4 and TRBJ1-2; D gene unclear. Germline V lookup: CDR1 SGHNT, CDR2 YYREEE (reference sequence). The CDR3 sequence is 14 residues long. Trimming removed 1 base from V and 6 bases from J, with 13 bases in between. CDR3 DNA sequence: TGTGCCAGCAGCTTGAATTATTGGGCCGATGGCTACACCTTC. Translated: CASSLNYWADGYTF.

This clone has just one count. V is TRBV19 and J is TRBJ2-1; 8 bases are shared with TRBD1. CDR1 is LNHDA and CDR2 is SQIVND in the germline V gene (reference sequence). The CDR3 has 16 residues. V lost 0 bases, J lost 1 base, and 2 bases stayed unmatched. The chain's CDR3 is CASSIDQGASYNEQFF. CDR3 in DNA: TGTGCCAGTAGTATAGACCAGGGGGCATCCTACAATGAGCAGTTCTTC.

The chain carries TRBV19 and TRBJ1-2; D not certain. Germline CDR1 and CDR2: LNHDA and SQIVND (reference sequence). Trimming removed 5 bases at V and 0 bases at J, with 10 bases between. This CDR3 is built from 14 residues. As DNA, the CDR3 is TGTGCCAGTAGTGACACCGCGACTAACTATGGCTACACCTTC. It codes for CASSDTATNYGYTF.

Concerning this clone itself: The same CDR3 is also encoded by other DNA sequences in this sample. The chain has TRBV5-1 and TRBJ1-1; D gene uncertain. Looked up from germline, CDR1 is SGHRS and CDR2 is YFSETQ. This CDR3 comprises 14 residues. Deletions cut 6 bases from V and 0 bases from J, with 12 bases between. CDR3 coding DNA: TGCGCCAGCAATCCAGGAGGCTTGAACACTGAAGCTTTCTTT. Protein sequence: CASNPGGLNTEAFF.

The chain is built from TRBV7-8 and TRBJ2-1, with 14 bases that match TRBD2. After removal of 5 bases from V and 1 base from J, the junction contained 7 bases not matched to a gene. The CDR3 totals 18 residues. In germline, CDR1 is SGHVS, CDR2 FQNEAQ. The CDR3 DNA follows: TGTGCCAGCAGCCCCTGGACTAGCGGGGGGATATCCTACAATGAGCAGTTCTTC. Encoded protein: CASSPWTSGGISYNEQFF.

The chain employs TRBV25-1 and TRBJ2-5, with D possibly TRBD1 on 6 matching bases. Germline assignment: CDR1 MGHDK and CDR2 SYGVNS. The CDR3 covers 17 residues. V was pared by 0 bases and J by 2 bases, with 16 bases between. The CDR3 sequence is CASSEYYGGQRQETQYF. CDR3 sequence (DNA): TGTGCCAGCAGTGAATATTATGGTGGACAGAGGCAAGAGACCCAGTACTTC.